Below, 6 T cell receptor beta chains from the same sample are listed, as sequenced in a study of cytomegalovirus exposure and HLA in healthy donors. The PCR used 60 Vbeta and 13 Jbeta primers. Here immunoSEQ multiplex PCR was the method, and the copy in TCRdb shows in-frame clones only, minus some. The table records around 210,000 clones, 70% to 90% of them present only once. Material for sequencing was PBMCs. These receptors were taken from a girl aged 2-9 years in good health and CMV-seronegative.

The J gene is TRBJ1-5, the V gene TRBV19; maybe TRBD1 (6 bases). Germline CDR1 reads LNHDA; CDR2 reads SQIVND (reference sequence). The CDR3 is 13 residues long. V was shortened by 3 bases and J by 5 bases, with 8 bases between the two germline ends. The CDR3, as DNA: TGTGCCAGTAGTATGGACAGAGATCAGCCCCAGCATTTT. Protein sequence: CASSMDRDQPQHF.

This chain connects TRBV7-3 to TRBJ1-2; 7 nucleotides line up with TRBD1. Germline CDR1 reads SGHTA; CDR2 reads FQGTGA. The J segment lost 4 bases and the V segment lost 0 bases, leaving 5 bases of the junction unmatched. The CDR3 consists of 15 residues. Written as DNA, the CDR3 is TGTGCCAGCAGCTTAACCGGGACAGAGCCCTATGGCTACACCTTC. Protein product: CASSLTGTEPYGYTF.

This clone was seen a single time. The rearrangement joins TRBV18 to TRBJ2-7; D not resolved. V lost 3 bases and J 2 bases, leaving 14 bases between the germline ends. The CDR3 has 15 amino acids. Germline lookup yields CDR1 KGHSH and CDR2 LQKENI. CDR3: CASSPHPTRAYEQYF. The CDR3 DNA reads as TGTGCCAGCTCACCCCACCCCACACGGGCCTACGAGCAGTACTTC. Based on the CDR3 plus reference TRBV18 and TRBJ2-7, the full variable domain is NAGVMQNPRHLVRRRGQEARLRCSPMKGHSHVYWYRQLPEEGLKFMVYLQKENIIDESGMPKERFSAEFPKEGPSILRIQQVVRGDSAAYFCASSPHPTRAYEQYFGPGTRLTVT.

This chain uses TRBV30 with TRBJ1-5, with 8 bases that match TRBD1. Per the germline V gene, CDR1 is GTSNPN and CDR2 is SVGIG (reference sequence). Trimming took 2 bases from V and 10 from J; bases not matched to a gene: 7. CDR3 length: 13 amino acids. CDR3 loop: CAWSPGQVHPQHF. The CDR3 DNA follows: TGTGCCTGGAGTCCGGGACAGGTGCATCCCCAGCATTTT.

This chain uses TRBV29-1 with TRBJ1-2; D call uncertain. CDR3 length: 11 residues. Between the trimmed V and J ends, which lost 7 bases and 3 bases, there was a span of 9 bases. The germline V gene has CDR1 SQVTM and CDR2 ANQGSEA. In DNA form, the CDR3 reads TGCAGCGCCCGAGGTGACTATGGCTACACCTTC. Protein: CSARGDYGYTF.

The gene calls are TRBV5-1 and TRBJ2-3; 9 bases map to TRBD1. The CDR3 has 15 residues. The germline gives CDR1 SGHRS, CDR2 YFSETQ. The V and J ends lost 3 bases and 2 bases, in that order; junction bases with no gene match: 4. The CDR3 DNA follows: TGCGCCAGCAGCTCGGGACAGGGCCTCACAGATACGCAGTATTTT. It specifies CASSSGQGLTDTQYF.